Here is one T cell receptor (beta chain) with its context. This specimen belongs to a study of identical twins. Via MiXCR, TCRdb re-called the 5' RACE reads, giving one row per CDR3 protein. The sample has under 900,000 distinct CDR3 sequences, 12% seen once; the top ten hold around 1.5%. The same data also went into a second study, on yellow fever vaccine responses in identical twins.

Material: PBMCs. The sequence came from a woman between 18 and 29 years old in good health.

CDR3 DNA sequence: TGTGCCAGCAGTGACCCCCGGACCGGTCGGAATTCACCCCTCCACTTT. It specifies CASSDPRTGRNSPLHF. The chain links TRBV25-1 to TRBJ1-6; D unclear. The germline V gene encodes CDR1 MGHDK and CDR2 SYGVNS. This CDR3 has 16 residues. Trimming took 3 bases from V and 7 from J, leaving 16 bases between them.